The T cell receptor (beta chain) described here comes from a study of blood T cell repertoires in COVID-19. Study at large: Acute and convalescent COVID-19 samples came from the United States, Italy and Spain. In each case, the material was cDNA or gDNA derived from T cells, B-cell-depleted T cells, or PBMCs.

Authors' processing steps: It was from reference gene primer amplification that nucleated cell counts were estimated. The repertoire was sequenced with immunoSEQ multiplex PCR; TCRdb's copy has only in-frame clones and lacks some. For V, J and clone size, that table is used; D and trimming come from the DNA. Among under 300,000 clones listed, around 82% were seen once. The CDR3 spans 11 residues. Trimming cost V 7 bases and J 6 bases, with 8 bases left between them. The sample consisted of peripheral blood. This TCR was recovered from a woman older than 75 with active or convalescent COVID-19. The rearrangement uses TRBV12-3 or TRBV12-4 and TRBJ2-3; D is undetermined. The DNA of the CDR3 is TGTGCCAGCACCCCCCTGGATACGCAGTATTTT. It specifies CASTPLDTQYF.